The 13 T cell receptor beta chains below all came from one sample that was sequenced in a study of T cells in Graves' hyperthyroidism and ophthalmopathy. RNA transcripts provided the source from which TCR beta CDR3 regions were amplified. In the first-round RT-PCR of the TCR CDR3, the HTBI primer set was used. TCRdb re-called the multiplex PCR reads with MiXCR, one entry per CDR3 protein. The data show 660,000 or so distinct CDR3 sequences, around 20% seen once. Sequencing was performed on blood. The receptors stem from a man aged 30-40 years with Graves' ophthalmopathy.

This clonotype was observed a handful of times. This chain uses TRBV6-2 or TRBV6-3 with TRBJ1-5; D ambiguous. Trimming cost V 6 bases and J 2 bases, with 17 bases left between them. The length of the CDR3 is 16 residues. Germline lookup yields CDR1 MNHEY and CDR2 SVGEGT. The chain's CDR3 is CASSPLDSAGNQPQHF. As DNA, the CDR3 is TGTGCCAGCAGCCCTCTTGACTCGGCGGGCAATCAGCCCCAGCATTTT.

V gene TRBV27 combines with J gene TRBJ2-5; D is ambiguous. Germline values: CDR1 MNHEY, CDR2 SMNVEV (reference sequence). This CDR3 is built from 13 residues. V was clipped by 4 bases and J by 5 bases, with 11 bases between them. CDR3 region: CASSWLGGETQYF. The CDR3 DNA sequence: TGTGCCAGCAGTTGGCTGGGCGGCGAGACCCAGTACTTC.

Concerning this clonotype: It may be a read error: a sequence one base away is much more abundant. The chain carries TRBV6-9 and TRBJ2-7; 9 positions agree with TRBD2. Judging by the DNA end, TRBJ2-1 fits better; the J call may be wrong. Germline V gene data show CDR1 as MNHGY and CDR2 as SVAAGI. The CDR3 covers 15 residues. The CDR3 loop reads CASSYGRGGAYEQFF. DNA for the CDR3: TGTGCCAGCAGTTACGGGCGGGGGGGCGCCTACGAGCAGTTCTTC.

This clonotype was seen more than once but under ten times. This chain uses TRBV30 with TRBJ2-7; D is possibly TRBD1 (6 bases). The germline CDR1 and CDR2 sequences are GTSNPN and SVGIG (reference sequence). The CDR3 runs to 13 residues. V was clipped by 1 base and J by 0 bases, with 7 bases between them. The CDR3 DNA follows: TGTGCCTGGAGTGGACAGGACTCCTACGAGCAGTACTTC. Translating gives CAWSGQDSYEQYF.

The chain recombines TRBV7-9 with TRBJ1-3; TRBD1 might be the D (5 bases). The CDR3 consists of 15 residues. With 8 bases removed from V and 2 bases from J, the gap between germline ends came to 16 bases. Germline lookup yields CDR1 SEHNR and CDR2 FQNEAQ (reference sequence). The CDR3 DNA is TGTGCCAGCCCTGGGGACGGCGCAGCTGGAAACACCATATATTTT. This codes for CASPGDGAAGNTIYF.

The rearrangement uses TRBV5-5 and TRBJ2-4, with a weak D call TRBD2 (5 bases). Trimming removed 0 bases at V and 1 base at J, with 14 bases between. The CDR3 length is 17 residues. Germline lookup yields CDR1 SGHKS and CDR2 YYEKEE (reference sequence). The CDR3 coding sequence is TGTGCCAGCAGCTTGGTTGCTAGAACGGGGGCCAAAAACATTCAGTACTTC. Amino acids: CASSLVARTGAKNIQYF.

The sample holds a few counts of this clonotype. The chain combines TRBV27 with TRBJ2-7; perhaps TRBD1 as D (6 bases). The CDR3 is 15 residues long. Trimming left V 4 bases short and J 0 bases short, with 13 bases between. Germline assignment: CDR1 MNHEY and CDR2 SMNVEV (reference sequence). CDR3 nucleotide sequence: TGTGCCAGCAGTTCAACAGGGATAGGCTCCTACGAGCAGTACTTC. As protein: CASSSTGIGSYEQYF.

In this sample, this clonotype turned up a few times. The chain has TRBV3-1 and TRBJ2-1, with 7 bases fitting TRBD2. The V segment lost 3 bases and the J segment 5 bases; nucleotides outside the gene matches: 10. CDR1 is LGHDT, CDR2 YNNKEL, per germline (reference sequence). The CDR3 consists of 16 residues. CDR3 DNA: TGTGCCAGCAGCCACGGAAGCGGGAAACGGGACAATGAGCAGTTCTTC. Encoded protein: CASSHGSGKRDNEQFF.

Many counts were recorded for this clonotype. The gene calls are TRBV28 and TRBJ2-3; D gene unclear. CDR1 is MDHEN, CDR2 SYDVKM, per germline. The length of the CDR3 is 11 residues. V lost 3 bases, J lost 6 bases, and 4 bases lay in between. The CDR3 reads CASSLSDTQYF. In DNA, the CDR3 is TGTGCCAGCAGTTTGAGCGATACGCAGTATTTT.

This clonotype was counted only a few times. The V and J genes are TRBV5-1 and TRBJ2-7; the D gene could be TRBD1 or TRBD2 (5 bases each). Germline V lookup: CDR1 SGHRS, CDR2 YFSETQ. This CDR3 region has 15 residues. The ends were cut back, 2 bases at V and 1 base at J, with 13 bases in the middle. CDR3 bases: TGCGCCAGCAGCTTCGGGACGTCGGAGTCCTACGAGCAGTACTTC. It yields the protein CASSFGTSESYEQYF. The whole variable domain, remainder taken from reference TRBV5-1 and TRBJ2-7, is KAGVTQTPRYLIKTRGQQVTLSCSPISGHRSVSWYQQTPGQGLQFLFEYFSETQRNKGNFPGRFSGRQFSNSRSEMNVSTLELGDSALYLCASSFGTSESYEQYFGPGTRLTVT.

The chain is built from TRBV30 and TRBJ2-2; 7 nucleotides agree with TRBD1. Trimming cost V 4 bases and J 4 bases; bases outside gene matches: 12. The CDR3 is 16 amino acids. Per the germline V gene, CDR1 is GTSNPN and CDR2 is SVGIG (reference sequence). The CDR3, as DNA: TGTGCCTGGAACCGGGACAGAGTACGAAGCACCGGGGAGCTGTTTTTT. As protein: CAWNRDRVRSTGELFF.

As to this clonotype: The CDR3 carries no conserved terminal phenylalanine or tryptophan, so it likely arises from a read error. The rearrangement links TRBV7-9 to TRBJ1-1; D uncertain. This CDR3 has 18 residues. Germline V lookup: CDR1 SEHNR, CDR2 FQNEAQ (reference sequence). Deletions cut 3 bases from V and 1 base from J, with 21 bases between. The CDR3 protein is CASSFFTLRASKNTEAFL. In DNA form, the CDR3 reads TGTGCCAGCAGCTTCTTCACCTTAAGGGCCTCTAAGAACACTGAAGCTTTCCTT.

The rearrangement joins TRBV7-9 to TRBJ2-7; D possibly corresponds to TRBD1 (8 bases). Germline V gene data show CDR1 as SEHNR and CDR2 as FQNEAQ (reference sequence). The CDR3 loop spans 21 amino acids. Deletions cut 5 bases from V and 2 bases from J, with 34 bases between. CDR3 in amino acids: CASSPLWGPGGLAGEAYEQYF. CDR3 nucleotide sequence: TGTGCCAGCAGCCCGCTCTGGGGCCCAGGGGGCCTTGCGGGGGAGGCCTACGAGCAGTACTTC.